The clone carrying this T cell receptor (beta chain) occurred a few times. This entry belongs to a study of beta chain features in type 1 diabetes. V was trimmed by 0 bases and J by 2 bases, leaving 13 bases between them. There are 16 residues in the CDR3. Looked up from germline, CDR1 is KGHSH and CDR2 is LQKENI. As every portion of the isolated RNA was reverse transcribed, the sequencing read expressed TCRB transcripts. Sequencing used immunoSEQ multiplex PCR; TCRdb keeps in-frame clones, though not all of them. This sample has under 900,000 clones; roughly 17% occur once, and the top ten carry 0.023%.

The TCR comes from a woman younger than 30 in good health. The chain has TRBV18 and TRBJ2-5; a possible D gene is TRBD1 (6 bases). What was sequenced was naive CD4+ T cells from blood. The CDR3 DNA follows: TGTGCCAGCTCACCACCAGAAACAGGGTATCAAGAGACCCAGTACTTC. This codes for CASSPPETGYQETQYF.